Listed below are T cell receptor beta chains from one sample, sequenced in a study of shared clonotypes between healthy human individuals. Using immunoSEQ multiplex PCR, the repertoire was profiled, and TCRdb retains in-frame clones only, with some absent. The sample lists around 2.5 million clones, approximately 93% seen once, with 0.36% in the top ten. The material sequenced was naive CD4+ T cells from PBMCs. Receptors were obtained from a man younger than 35 in good health. Some clones in this sample may be carry-over from other donors' samples. Each CDR3 is given with its conserved first and last residue. D genes are given only for firm matches. A row's size may be missing; if present it is once, few, many or a size class.

- TRBJ2-1 - 16 TRBV6-5 CASSYSGGASYNEQFF TGTGCCAGCAGTTACTCGGGGGGAGCGTCCTACAATGAGCAGTTCTTC
TRBD1 TRBJ2-1 - 15 TRBV7-3 CASSFTRDSYNEQFF TGTGCCAGCAGCTTTACCCGGGACAGCTACAATGAGCAGTTCTTC
TRBD1 TRBJ2-2 - 16 TRBV28 CASSGSGQGRAGELFF TGTGCCAGCAGTGGATCGGGACAGGGAAGGGCCGGGGAGCTGTTTTTT
TRBD1 TRBJ1-5 - 14 TRBV18 CASSSGTVNQPQHF TGTGCCAGCTCTTCCGGGACAGTCAATCAGCCCCAGCATTTT
TRBD1 TRBJ2-4 - 18 TRBV5-1 CASSLIGADRAAKNIQYF TGCGCCAGCAGCTTGATAGGTGCGGACAGGGCCGCCAAAAACATTCAGTACTTC
- TRBJ2-7 - 12 TRBV7-9 CASSPAGGEQYF TGTGCCAGCAGCCCGGCCGGCGGCGAGCAGTACTTC
TRBD1 TRBJ1-2 - 14 TRBV6-6 CASTSDRGGYGYTF TGTGCCAGCACCTCGGACAGGGGAGGGTATGGCTACACCTTC
- TRBJ2-7 - 13 TRBV9 CASSVEQGAGQYF TGTGCCAGCAGCGTTGAACAGGGTGCTGGGCAGTACTTC
- TRBJ2-7 - 16 TRBV28 CASSLPRTIGSYEQYF TGTGCCAGCAGTTTACCCCGGACTATCGGCTCCTACGAGCAGTACTTC
- TRBJ2-1 once 13 TRBV7-2 CASSLEISNEQFF TGTGCCAGCAGCTTAGAGATTTCCAATGAGCAGTTCTTC
TRBD2 TRBJ2-7 - 15 TRBV7-2 CASSPPGGRAGEQYF TGTGCCAGCAGCCCCCCGGGCGGGAGGGCCGGTGAGCAGTACTTC
TRBD1 TRBJ1-5 few 15 TRBV6-1 CASSDRRGLDQPQHF TGTGCCAGCAGTGACCGCAGGGGGCTTGATCAGCCCCAGCATTTT
TRBD2 TRBJ2-7 - 15 TRBV10-3 CAISESLAGESEQYF TGTGCCATCAGTGAGTCCCTAGCGGGAGAATCCGAGCAGTACTTC
- TRBJ1-1 - 13 TRBV6-1 CASTPGLNTEAFF TGTGCCAGCACCCCAGGGCTGAACACTGAAGCTTTCTTT
TRBD1 TRBJ2-7 - 14 TRBV4-1 CASSHRDRGYEQYF TGCGCCAGCAGCCACCGGGACAGGGGATACGAGCAGTACTTC
TRBD1 TRBJ1-3 once 17 TRBV7-6 CASSSARGQGGGNTIYF TGTGCCAGCAGCTCGGCCCGGGGACAGGGAGGAGGAAACACCATATATTTT
TRBD1 TRBJ1-6 - 14 TRBV28 CASFPDRRNSPLHF TGTGCCAGCTTCCCGGACAGGCGGAATTCACCCCTCCACTTT
TRBD2 TRBJ2-1 - 13 TRBV5-4 CASSPGLGNEQFF TGTGCCAGCAGTCCGGGACTAGGAAATGAGCAGTTCTTC
- TRBJ1-1 - 14 TRBV6-5 CASSDPQALGGAFF TGTGCCAGCAGTGACCCACAGGCGCTCGGCGGAGCTTTCTTT
TRBD1 TRBJ1-5 - 17 TRBV27 CASSRSPGTGDNQPQHF TGTGCCAGCAGCCGTTCTCCCGGGACAGGTGACAATCAGCCCCAGCATTTT
- TRBJ1-3 - 13 TRBV6-1 CASRTLARDTIYF TGTGCCAGCAGGACGCTTGCTCGGGACACCATATATTTT
TRBD2 TRBJ2-4 - 20 TRBV5-1 CASSLGPGLAGGVAKNIQYF TGCGCCAGCAGCTTAGGGCCGGGACTAGCGGGCGGAGTGGCCAAAAACATTCAGTACTTC
- TRBJ1-4 - 13 TRBV11-3 CASSAGQGEKLFF TGTGCCAGCAGCGCGGGGCAGGGTGAAAAACTGTTTTTT
- TRBJ2-7 - 13 TRBV5-4 CASRSDGGYEQYF TGTGCCAGCAGGTCGGACGGGGGCTACGAGCAGTACTTC
- TRBJ2-7 - 14 TRBV19 CATRSPGSVYEQYF TGTGCCACTCGAAGTCCGGGGTCAGTCTACGAGCAGTACTTC
TRBD1 TRBJ2-1 - 15 TRBV4-3 CASSQAGGAYNEQFF TGCGCCAGCAGCCAAGCAGGGGGAGCCTACAATGAGCAGTTCTTC
- TRBJ2-3 - 15 TRBV5-4 CASSWGGPAPDTQYF TGTGCCAGCAGCTGGGGGGGGCCAGCCCCAGATACGCAGTATTTT
- TRBJ2-1 once 14 TRBV7-2 CASTHGGSYNEQFF TGTGCCAGCACCCATGGAGGGTCCTACAATGAGCAGTTCTTC
TRBD2 TRBJ2-1 - 16 TRBV28 CASSLSGTRFSNEQFF TGTGCCAGCAGTTTATCCGGGACTAGATTTTCCAATGAGCAGTTCTTC
- TRBJ1-5 - 15 TRBV7-8 CASSLARVPNQPQHF TGTGCCAGCAGCTTAGCAAGGGTTCCCAATCAGCCCCAGCATTTT
TRBD2 TRBJ2-7 - 15 TRBV10-3 CAIRGGLAGSYEQYF TGTGCCATCAGGGGGGGACTAGCGGGTTCCTACGAGCAGTACTTC
- TRBJ1-2 - 15 TRBV28 CASNTLGGAPYGYTF TGTGCCAGCAATACCCTCGGAGGGGCCCCCTATGGCTACACCTTC
TRBD1 TRBJ2-4 - 12 TRBV27 CARGDRENIQYF TGTGCCAGGGGGGACAGGGAAAACATTCAGTACTTC
- TRBJ1-3 - 16 TRBV28 CASSSQQLGGGNTIYF TGTGCCAGCAGTTCTCAGCAGCTGGGGGGTGGAAACACCATATATTTT
TRBD1 TRBJ1-5 - 14 TRBV7-8 CASSPGGVDQPQHF TGTGCCAGCAGCCCAGGGGGTGTTGATCAGCCCCAGCATTTT
- TRBJ2-6 - 15 TRBV5-1 CASGPGNSGANVLTF TGCGCCAGCGGACCCGGGAACTCTGGGGCCAACGTCCTGACTTTC
- TRBJ1-2 - 14 TRBV7-9 CASSYEERAYGYTF TGTGCCAGCAGTTATGAGGAAAGGGCCTATGGCTACACCTTC
- TRBJ2-6 once 16 TRBV5-1 CASSFGTSAGANVLTF TGCGCCAGCAGCTTCGGGACCTCCGCTGGGGCCAACGTCCTGACTTTC
- TRBJ1-1 - 13 TRBV6-4 CASSLQVGTEAFF TGTGCCAGCAGCCTACAAGTGGGGACTGAAGCTTTCTTT
- TRBJ1-1 - 15 TRBV6-5 CASSYSQQGRTEAFF TGTGCCAGCAGTTACTCTCAACAGGGAAGGACTGAAGCTTTCTTT
- TRBJ1-1 - 12 TRBV6-1 CASTRRDTEAFF TGTGCCAGCACCCGGCGGGACACTGAAGCTTTCTTT
TRBD1 TRBJ1-2 - 14 TRBV6-5 CASSYPDRVRGYTF TGTGCCAGCAGTTACCCGGACAGGGTTCGGGGCTACACCTTC
TRBD1 TRBJ2-4 - 14 TRBV30 CAWSQGQPANIQYF TGTGCCTGGAGTCAGGGACAGCCGGCGAACATTCAGTACTTC
TRBD1 TRBJ2-7 - 13 TRBV11-2 CASSAGQAGEQYF TGTGCCAGCAGCGCGGGACAGGCAGGCGAGCAGTACTTC
- TRBJ1-1 - 11 TRBV2 CAGGGNTEAFF TGTGCAGGAGGGGGAAACACTGAAGCTTTCTTT
- TRBJ2-5 - 10 TRBV7-8 CASGAETQYF TGTGCCAGCGGAGCGGAGACCCAGTACTTC
TRBD2 TRBJ2-2 - 16 TRBV7-6 CASHGQASGNTGELFF TGTGCCAGCCACGGGCAGGCTAGCGGGAACACCGGGGAGCTGTTTTTT
TRBD2 TRBJ2-1 - 13 TRBV27 CASRLTGGNEQFF TGTGCCAGCAGGCTTACGGGGGGGAATGAGCAGTTCTTC
- TRBJ1-1 - 15 TRBV7-2 CASSSGRDSSSKAFF TGTGCCAGCAGTTCAGGGCGAGACAGTTCATCGAAAGCTTTCTTT
- TRBJ1-2 - 16 TRBV7-6 CASSQGSGIDNYGYTF TGTGCCAGCAGCCAGGGGTCGGGGATTGATAACTATGGCTACACCTTC
TRBD1 TRBJ2-7 - 15 TRBV6-5 CASRPRGDSPYEQYF TGTGCCAGCAGGCCCCGAGGGGACAGTCCCTACGAGCAGTACTTC
- TRBJ1-1 - 14 TRBV28 CASSLPPSDTEAFF TGTGCCAGCAGTTTACCCCCCTCGGACACTGAAGCTTTCTTT
- TRBJ2-1 - 14 TRBV5-1 CASSPRGGGNEQFF TGCGCCAGCAGCCCCAGGGGCGGGGGTAATGAGCAGTTCTTC
TRBD2 TRBJ2-3 - 15 TRBV7-2 CASSLVAGAADTQYF TGTGCCAGCAGCTTAGTAGCGGGAGCCGCAGATACGCAGTATTTT
- TRBJ1-3 - 15 TRBV7-2 CASSLLHSSGNTIYF TGTGCCAGCAGCTTACTGCACTCCTCTGGAAACACCATATATTTT